Shown below are 30 T cell receptor beta chains from a single sample sequenced in a study of cytomegalovirus exposure and HLA in healthy donors. The method was immunoSEQ multiplex PCR; TCRdb's version includes in-frame clones alone and lacks a portion of them. The sample lists about 50,000 clones, about 92% occurring once. The specimen was PBMCs. The receptors derive from a woman aged 18-29 years in good health and CMV-seropositive.

The chain carries TRBV7-9 and TRBJ1-6, with D unclear. In germline, CDR1 is SEHNR, CDR2 FQNEAQ (reference sequence). This CDR3 region has 13 residues. V was shortened by 2 bases and J by 9 bases, with 8 bases between the two germline ends. The CDR3 sequence: CASSLSPLSPLHF. CDR3 sequence (DNA): TGTGCCAGCAGCTTAAGCCCTCTTTCACCCCTCCACTTT.

The gene calls are TRBV5-6 and TRBJ2-2; the match to TRBD1 covers 10 bases. There are 16 residues in the CDR3. The germline V gene has CDR1 SGHDT and CDR2 YYEEEE. With 2 bases clipped from V and 3 bases from J, the junction kept 4 bases outside the gene matches. The CDR3 DNA reads TGTGCCAGCAGCTTCCGGGACAGGGGCTACACCGGGGAGCTGTTTTTT. Amino acids: CASSFRDRGYTGELFF.

This CDR3 is CASSLREGLYGYTF. The DNA of the CDR3 is TGTGCCAGCAGTTTAAGGGAGGGGCTCTATGGCTACACCTTC. The chain is built from TRBV27 and TRBJ1-2; tentatively, D is TRBD1 (5 bases). Trimming took off 2 bases at V and 4 bases at J, with 11 bases between the two ends. The V gene's germline CDR1 is MNHEY and CDR2 SMNVEV (reference sequence). The CDR3 covers 14 residues.

The chain recombines TRBV4-1 with TRBJ2-6, with 10 bases identical to TRBD1. Unmatched junction bases numbered 10, after V lost 0 bases and J lost 2 bases. CDR1 and CDR2 (germline): MGHRA, YSYEKL. The CDR3 covers 20 residues. CDR3 in amino acids: CASSQDFRQGAGAGANVLTF. The DNA of the CDR3 is TGCGCCAGCAGCCAAGATTTTCGACAGGGGGCGGGAGCTGGGGCCAACGTCCTGACTTTC.

This chain uses TRBV5-1 with TRBJ2-7; TRBD2 matches at 8 bases. This CDR3 comprises 15 residues. Germline V gives CDR1 SGHRS, CDR2 YFSETQ. The J segment lost 2 bases and the V segment lost 0 bases, leaving 4 bases of the junction unmatched. The CDR3 spells CASSLGGGGTYEQYF. Here the CDR3 DNA reads TGCGCCAGCAGCTTGGGAGGCGGGGGGACCTACGAGCAGTACTTC.

The rearrangement links TRBV7-9 to TRBJ2-5; D not resolved. The length of the CDR3 is 15 residues. Germline assignment: CDR1 SEHNR and CDR2 FQNEAQ (reference sequence). Trimming removed 1 base at V and 1 base at J, with 10 bases between. CDR3 region: CASSLGNNPQETQYF. The CDR3 region has the DNA TGTGCCAGCAGCTTAGGTAACAACCCCCAAGAGACCCAGTACTTC. Variable domain in full (rest from reference TRBV7-9 and TRBJ2-5): DTGVSQNPRHKITKRGQNVTFRCDPISEHNRLYWYRQTLGQGPEFLTYFQNEAQLEKSRLLSDRFSAERPKGSFSTLEIQRTEQGDSAMYLCASSLGNNPQETQYFGPGTRLLVL.

The V call is TRBV5-1, the J call TRBJ2-7, with 9 positions matching TRBD1. The CDR3 length is 16 residues. J gave up 6 bases and V 1 base, and 11 bases lay outside the gene matches. CDR1 is SGHRS and CDR2 is YFSETQ in the germline V gene. This CDR3 reads CASSLSGQGVVREQYF. The CDR3 bases are TGCGCCAGCAGCTTGTCGGGACAGGGTGTCGTCCGCGAGCAGTACTTC.

The chain employs TRBV28 and TRBJ1-4, with D possibly matching TRBD1 (5 bases). CDR3 length equals 14 residues. The germline gives CDR1 MDHEN, CDR2 SYDVKM. V gave up 8 bases and J gave up 8 bases, with 18 bases separating them. The CDR3: CASGTGGFGEKLFF. The CDR3 nucleotides read TGTGCCAGCGGGACGGGGGGGTTCGGGGAAAAACTGTTTTTT.

The sample holds one count of this clone. The chain employs TRBV7-9 and TRBJ2-7; D unclear. V shed 3 bases and J shed 0 bases, with 9 bases lying between them. The CDR3 has 14 residues. Looked up from germline, CDR1 is SEHNR and CDR2 is FQNEAQ (reference sequence). The DNA of the CDR3 is TGTGCCAGCAGCTTTGAACAGAGCTCCTACGAGCAGTACTTC. Residues: CASSFEQSSYEQYF.

The V call is TRBV30, the J call TRBJ2-7, with D tentatively TRBD1 (6 bases). Germline V gene data show CDR1 as GTSNPN and CDR2 as SVGIG (reference sequence). This CDR3 comprises 15 residues. With 1 base removed from V and 9 bases from J, the gap between germline ends came to 22 bases. This CDR3 is CAWSATGGLQLGQYF. The CDR3 DNA is TGTGCCTGGAGTGCGACAGGCGGATTACAACTAGGGCAGTACTTC.

The genes are TRBV7-3 and TRBJ2-2; 7 nucleotides match TRBD2. The CDR3 totals 16 residues. Germline-derived CDR1 and CDR2 are SGHTA and FQGTGA. With 4 bases clipped from V and 3 bases from J, the junction kept 8 bases outside the gene matches. The CDR3 DNA reads TGTGCCAGCAGCTCAAGCGGGGACTCGCACACCGGGGAGCTGTTTTTT. This codes for CASSSSGDSHTGELFF. Drawing the rest from reference TRBV7-3 and TRBJ2-2, the complete variable domain is GAGVSQTPSNKVTEKGKYVELRCDPISGHTALYWYRQSLGQGPEFLIYFQGTGAADDSGLPNDRFFAVRPEGSVSTLKIQRTERGDSAVYLCASSSSGDSHTGELFFGEGSRLTVL.

The V call is TRBV2, the J call TRBJ1-6; 7 bases match TRBD1. V was clipped by 8 bases and J by 7 bases; unmatched bases: 11. Germline CDR1 reads SNHLY; CDR2 reads FYNNEI. CDR3 length: 15 amino acids. In DNA form, the CDR3 reads TGTGCCAGCCGTCTGGACAGGAATACGAATTCACCCCTCCACTTT. Residues: CASRLDRNTNSPLHF.

This sequence joins TRBV10-2 and TRBJ1-3; no firm D call. Trimming stripped 3 bases from V and 2 bases from J, with 8 bases between. The CDR3 has 14 amino acids. Germline CDR1 WSHSY, CDR2 SAAADI. The CDR3 loop is CASSDVVAGNTIYF. The CDR3 nucleotides read TGCGCCAGCAGTGATGTAGTTGCTGGAAACACCATATATTTT.

V and J are TRBV30 and TRBJ1-3; perhaps TRBD1 as D (5 bases). This CDR3 comprises 15 residues. Trimming stripped 4 bases from V and 0 bases from J, with 13 bases between. Germline V gives CDR1 GTSNPN, CDR2 SVGIG (reference sequence). The CDR3 protein is CAWTRGTPSGNTIYF. CDR3 DNA sequence: TGTGCCTGGACGCGGGGGACCCCCTCTGGAAACACCATATATTTT.

This chain links TRBV6-5 with TRBJ1-1; the D gene is possibly TRBD1 (6 bases). The CDR3 is 13 amino acids. Germline CDR1 and CDR2: MNHEY and SVGAGI. The ends were cut back, 0 bases at V and 8 bases at J, with 10 bases in the middle. In nucleotides, the CDR3 is TGTGCCAGCAGTTACTCCTCGACAGGCGAAGCTTTCTTT. Protein: CASSYSSTGEAFF.

This chain joins TRBV5-1 and TRBJ2-7; D is perhaps TRBD1 (5 bases). The CDR3 contains 14 residues. V was cut by 1 base and J by 0 bases, with 8 bases left in between. Germline V gene data show CDR1 as SGHRS and CDR2 as YFSETQ. CDR3 in amino acids: CASSLYRSSYEQYF. In DNA, the CDR3 is TGCGCCAGCAGCTTGTACAGGAGCTCCTACGAGCAGTACTTC.

V is TRBV7-8 and J is TRBJ2-1; 11 nucleotides align to TRBD2. This CDR3 comprises 16 residues. The germline V gene encodes CDR1 SGHVS and CDR2 FQNEAQ. Trimming at V came to 6 bases and at J to 1 base, leaving 5 bases not matched to a gene. The CDR3 DNA follows: TGTGCCAGCAGTACTAGCGGGGGCCTTTCCTACAATGAGCAGTTCTTC. This translates into CASSTSGGLSYNEQFF.

The chain's CDR3 is CASSYGGSRYTQYF. The CDR3 nucleotides read TGTGCCAGCAGTTATGGGGGGTCCCGTTATACGCAGTATTTT. The chain is built from TRBV6-5 and TRBJ2-3; possibly TRBD2 for D (6 bases). V shed 3 bases and J shed 7 bases, with 14 bases lying between them. The CDR3 spans 14 residues. CDR1 and CDR2 (germline): MNHEY, SVGAGI.

The chain has TRBV6-5 and TRBJ1-5; weak D call: TRBD1 (5 bases). V was trimmed by 7 bases and J by 1 base, leaving 11 bases between them. Germline CDR1 is MNHEY and CDR2 is SVGAGI. CDR3 length: 14 residues. CDR3 sequence (DNA): TGTGCCAGCAAAGGGCAGGGAAGCAATCAGCCCCAGCATTTT. Amino acid sequence: CASKGQGSNQPQHF.

The chain joins TRBV2 to TRBJ2-6; 7 bases align to TRBD2. The V segment lost 7 bases and the J segment 2 bases; nucleotides outside the gene matches: 5. This CDR3 is 15 amino acids long. CDR1 is SNHLY, CDR2 FYNNEI, per germline. The CDR3 region has the DNA TGTGCCAGCACCCGGGGGGAACCTGGGGCCAACGTCCTGACTTTC. Its protein is CASTRGEPGANVLTF. Combining the CDR3 with reference TRBV2 and TRBJ2-6 gives the whole variable domain EPEVTQTPSHQVTQMGQEVILRCVPISNHLYFYWYRQILGQKVEFLVSFYNNEISEKSEIFDDQFSVERPDGSNFTLKIRSTKLEDSAMYFCASTRGEPGANVLTFGAGSRLTVL.

This chain connects TRBV4-1 to TRBJ1-2; 8 positions agree with TRBD1. Germline CDR1 MGHRA, CDR2 YSYEKL. With V trimmed by 1 base and J by 2 bases, 12 bases remained unmatched. The CDR3 sequence is 18 residues long. DNA of the CDR3: TGCGCCAGCAGCCAAGTTTGGCTTGCTCAGGGGGCCAACTATGGCTACACCTTC. This translates into CASSQVWLAQGANYGYTF.

V and J are TRBV5-1 and TRBJ1-1, with D possibly TRBD1 on 5 matching bases. The CDR3 has 15 residues. The germline gives CDR1 SGHRS, CDR2 YFSETQ. The V gene lost 2 bases and the J gene lost 0 bases, with 11 bases spanning the gap. In nucleotides, the CDR3 is TGCGCCAGCAGCTTCGTCGACAGAGTGAACACTGAAGCTTTCTTT. Protein product: CASSFVDRVNTEAFF.

The chain couples TRBV27 to TRBJ2-6, with a weak D call TRBD2 (6 bases). The V gene lost 5 bases and the J gene lost 1 base, with 12 bases spanning the gap. CDR3 length equals 16 residues. Germline V gene data show CDR1 as MNHEY and CDR2 as SMNVEV (reference sequence). The CDR3: CASSMGLMSGANVLTF. The DNA for the CDR3 is TGTGCCAGCAGTATGGGACTGATGTCTGGGGCCAACGTCCTGACTTTC. Complete variable domain (other parts from reference TRBV27 and TRBJ2-6): EAQVTQNPRYLITVTGKKLTVTCSQNMNHEYMSWYRQDPGLGLRQIYYSMNVEVTDKGDVPEGYKVSRKEKRNFPLILESPSPNQTSLYFCASSMGLMSGANVLTFGAGSRLTVL.

The chain joins TRBV27 to TRBJ2-1, with 9 bases identical to TRBD2. The CDR3 extends over 17 amino acids. Germline V lookup: CDR1 MNHEY, CDR2 SMNVEV (reference sequence). The V gene end was trimmed by 2 bases and the J gene end by 6 bases; junction bases not matched to a gene: 11. CDR3 nucleotide sequence: TGTGCCAGCAGTTTACCCCGAGGGAGCGGGGGGCTCAATGAGCAGTTCTTC. Translating it yields CASSLPRGSGGLNEQFF.

This chain connects TRBV7-9 to TRBJ2-7, with 7 positions matching TRBD2. Germline V gene data show CDR1 as SEHNR and CDR2 as FQNEAQ (reference sequence). The CDR3 covers 14 residues. V shed 1 base, J shed 5 bases, and the junction held 5 bases outside the gene matches. Here the CDR3 reads CASSLGDGGDEQYF. The DNA for the CDR3 is TGTGCCAGCAGCTTAGGTGATGGGGGGGACGAGCAGTACTTC. Full variable domain (rest looked up from reference TRBV7-9 and TRBJ2-7): DTGVSQNPRHKITKRGQNVTFRCDPISEHNRLYWYRQTLGQGPEFLTYFQNEAQLEKSRLLSDRFSAERPKGSFSTLEIQRTEQGDSAMYLCASSLGDGGDEQYFGPGTRLTVT.

The count of this clone is one. The V gene is TRBV27, the J gene TRBJ2-1, with a weak D call TRBD2 (5 bases). Germline lookup yields CDR1 MNHEY and CDR2 SMNVEV (reference sequence). Trimming removed 3 bases at V and 0 bases at J, with 12 bases between. This CDR3 comprises 16 residues. The CDR3: CASSFAGVRSYNEQFF. Here the CDR3 DNA reads TGTGCCAGCAGTTTCGCCGGGGTACGCTCCTACAATGAGCAGTTCTTC.

This chain uses TRBV7-2 with TRBJ1-2; possibly TRBD1 for D (6 bases). With 7 bases removed from V and 3 bases from J, the gap between germline ends came to 12 bases. The CDR3 length is 13 residues. CDR1 and CDR2 (germline): SGHTA, FQGNSA. The CDR3 spells CASNEQGDYGYTF. Written as DNA, the CDR3 is TGTGCCAGCAACGAACAGGGTGACTATGGCTACACCTTC.

The V gene is TRBV19, the J gene TRBJ1-5, with 8 bases matching TRBD1. J gave up 5 bases and V 3 bases, and 3 bases lay outside the gene matches. The length of the CDR3 is 14 residues. The germline V gene encodes CDR1 LNHDA and CDR2 SQIVND (reference sequence). The CDR3: CASSIDRGDQPQHF. In DNA, the CDR3 is TGTGCCAGTAGTATCGACAGGGGCGATCAGCCCCAGCATTTT.

The rearrangement uses TRBV7-9 and TRBJ1-5; unclear D gene. V shed 1 base and J shed 6 bases, with 4 bases lying between them. The CDR3 is made up of 12 amino acids. CDR1 and CDR2 (germline): SEHNR, FQNEAQ (reference sequence). CDR3 nucleotide sequence: TGTGCCAGCAGCTTAGTAGCTCAGCCCCAGCATTTT. It codes for CASSLVAQPQHF.

The chain has TRBV4-1 and TRBJ1-6; D ambiguous. The CDR3 runs 12 residues. The V end lost 6 bases, the J end lost 5 bases, and 5 bases lay between the germline ends. CDR1 is MGHRA and CDR2 is YSYEKL in the germline V gene. CDR3 nucleotides: TGCGCCAGCAGACTAAATAATTCACCCCTCCACTTT. It codes for CASRLNNSPLHF.